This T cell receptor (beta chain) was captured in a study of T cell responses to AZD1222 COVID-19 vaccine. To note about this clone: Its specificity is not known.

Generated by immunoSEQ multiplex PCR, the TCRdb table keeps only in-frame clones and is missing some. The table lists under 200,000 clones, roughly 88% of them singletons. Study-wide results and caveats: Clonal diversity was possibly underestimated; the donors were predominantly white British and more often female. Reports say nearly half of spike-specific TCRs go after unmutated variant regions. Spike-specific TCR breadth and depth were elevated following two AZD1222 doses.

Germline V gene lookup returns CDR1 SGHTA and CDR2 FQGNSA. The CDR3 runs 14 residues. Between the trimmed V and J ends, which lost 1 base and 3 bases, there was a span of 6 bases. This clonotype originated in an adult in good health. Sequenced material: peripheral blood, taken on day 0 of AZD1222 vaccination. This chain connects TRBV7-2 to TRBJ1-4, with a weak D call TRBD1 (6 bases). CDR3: CASSLGGPNEKLFF. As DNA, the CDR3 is TGTGCCAGCAGCTTAGGGGGGCCTAATGAAAAACTGTTTTTT.